This T cell receptor (beta chain) was retrieved from a study of blood T cells in healthy people across ages. Points from the study as a whole: TCR beta diversity tracked closely with naive T cell percentage.

Only one count was recorded for this clonotype. Its antigen is unknown. The germline gene is not matched at one end of the junction; a read error may be the cause. At least 5 micrograms of total RNA were extracted per sample. CDR1 DFQATT and CDR2 SNEGSKA come from the germline V gene (reference sequence). The CDR3 has 15 amino acids. For the second PCR, which ran for roughly 7 to 11 cycles, a sample-barcoded 5' primer and a J-beta primer mix were used. Each CDR3 protein is one row after TCRdb ran MiXCR on the 5' RACE reads. The sample holds hundreds of thousands of distinct CDR3 sequences, more than 55% seen once.

Sequenced material: blood. This rearrangement joins TRBV20-1 to TRBJ2-1; TRBD1 matches at 8 bases. This TCR derives from a man aged 40-49 years in good health. CDR3 residues: CSAPQGASSHNEQFF. CDR3 DNA: TGCAGTGCGCCCCAGGGGGCTAGCTCCCACAATGAGCAGTTCTTC.